The clone carrying this T cell receptor beta chain was picked up many times. Germline CDR1 ENHRY, CDR2 SYGVKD. V shed 6 bases, J shed 6 bases, and the junction held 9 bases outside the gene matches. The CDR3 spans 15 residues. Time point in this sample: after trial treatment. This sample's treatment: LDRT plus nivolumab, ipilimumab, low-dose cyclophosphamide and aspirin (RACIN trial). Both TCRalpha and TCRbeta chains were reverse transcribed with V-gene-specific primers. Using a constant-region primer together with a V-primer adapter, TCRs were subjected to roughly 18 PCR cycles of amplification. MiXCR was run by TCRdb on the reads, yielding one entry per CDR3 protein. Of roughly 95,000 distinct CDR3 sequences listed, roughly 20% were seen once; the top ten hold about 13%. This sample is part of a study of low-dose radiotherapy and immunotherapy resistance in tumors. Study at large: Participants in Cohort 2 were given 1 Gy per fraction every two weeks, for 13 Gy over 26 weeks. Patients received 300 mg of oral aspirin each day across four cycles, commencing on cycle 1 day 1.

This receptor was identified in a female donor with ovarian cancer. V and J are TRBV10-3 and TRBJ2-1; 9 positions match TRBD2. The sample consisted of PBMCs, taken after low-dose radiotherapy plus immunotherapy. Here the CDR3 DNA reads TGTGCCATCAGCCAGAGCGGGAGGAGGGCCAATGAGCAGTTCTTC. Translated, it gives CAISQSGRRANEQFF.